Below are 29 T cell receptor beta chains sequenced from a single sample in a study of monozygotic twins with inflammatory bowel disease. TCRdb reprocessed the 5' RACE reads, keeping one entry per CDR3 protein, no DNA. The sample is made up of about 450,000 distinct CDR3 sequences, and the top ten hold 2% to 3% of it. The sequenced sample was blood. These receptors originate from a human donor with ulcerative colitis or Crohn's disease, or a healthy co-twin of an affected twin (not recorded which).

The V gene is TRBV20-1, the J gene TRBJ2-3; TCRdb lists TRBD1, though no DNA is available to test this call. Germline values: CDR1 DFQATT, CDR2 SNEGSKA (reference sequence). This CDR3 region has 15 residues. The CDR3 reads CSARDRGLGTDTQYF.

The chain is built from TRBV6-2 or TRBV6-3 and TRBJ1-1; TCRdb indicates TRBD1, and absent DNA this call remains unverified. CDR1 is MNHEY and CDR2 is SVGEGT in the germline V gene. CDR3 size: 15 residues. The CDR3: CASGRDRSAWTEAFF.

The chain has TRBV12-3 or TRBV12-4 and TRBJ2-5. This CDR3 comprises 12 residues. CDR3: CASSFSEETQYF.

The chain is built from TRBV3-1 and TRBJ1-4; TCRdb's D call of TRBD1 is untestable without DNA. This CDR3 is 15 amino acids long. Germline loops: CDR1 LGHDT, CDR2 YNNKEL (reference sequence). The CDR3 here is CASSPPGRMAEKLFF.

This sequence joins TRBV7-2 and TRBJ1-1; TCRdb names TRBD1, which stays unverified in the absence of DNA. Germline CDR1 and CDR2: SGHTA and FQGNSA. This CDR3 is 15 amino acids long. Here the CDR3 reads CASSRTGGLNTEAFF. Filled out from reference TRBV7-2 and TRBJ1-1, the complete variable domain reads GAGVSQSPSNKVTEKGKDVELRCDPISGHTALYWYRQSLGQGLEFLIYFQGNSAPDKSGLPSDRFSAERTGGSVSTLTIQRTQQEDSAVYLCASSRTGGLNTEAFFGQGTRLTVV.

The CDR3 spells CASSQLTLAKNIQYF. The rearrangement links TRBV5-5 to TRBJ2-4. The CDR3 runs to 15 residues. CDR1 is SGHKS and CDR2 is YYEKEE in the germline V gene (reference sequence).

The rearrangement uses TRBV18 and TRBJ2-1; TCRdb's D call, TRBD2, is unchecked because there is no DNA. This CDR3 is 14 amino acids long. Germline values: CDR1 KGHSH, CDR2 LQKENI. The CDR3: CASSAGGNYNEQFF.

The rearrangement links TRBV15 to TRBJ1-4. The CDR3 has 13 residues. Germline V gives CDR1 LNHNV, CDR2 YYDKDF (reference sequence). The CDR3 loop reads CATSRGGYEKLFF.

The chain carries TRBV9 and TRBJ2-1; TCRdb gives TRBD1 as the D gene, but with no DNA this cannot be confirmed. The CDR3 is 16 amino acids. CDR1 is SGDLS, CDR2 YYNGEE, per germline. The CDR3 is CASSEGRTGVDNEQFF.

The gene calls are TRBV11-1 and TRBJ2-3; TCRdb's D call of TRBD1 is untestable without DNA. Germline CDR1 reads SGHAT; CDR2 reads FQDESV (reference sequence). This CDR3 is built from 19 residues. Here the CDR3 reads CASSSIQNEGGRPTDTQYF.

The CDR3 reads CASSRSNSGANVLTF. This chain joins TRBV7-9 and TRBJ2-6. Germline assignment: CDR1 SEHNR and CDR2 FQNEAQ (reference sequence). The CDR3 totals 15 residues.

CDR3 sequence: CASSFRGTQYF. The chain links TRBV5-1 to TRBJ2-5. Per the germline V gene, CDR1 is SGHRS and CDR2 is YFSETQ. The CDR3 runs to 11 residues. Filled out from reference TRBV5-1 and TRBJ2-5, the complete variable domain reads KAGVTQTPRYLIKTRGQQVTLSCSPISGHRSVSWYQQTPGQGLQFLFEYFSETQRNKGNFPGRFSGRQFSNSRSEMNVSTLELGDSALYLCASSFRGTQYFGPGTRLLVL.

V usage is TRBV18 and J usage is TRBJ2-7. This CDR3 contains 14 residues. Germline-derived CDR1 and CDR2 are KGHSH and LQKENI. The CDR3 here is CASSPLSSDTEQYF.

This chain joins TRBV7-8 and TRBJ1-1. Germline V gene lookup returns CDR1 SGHVS and CDR2 FQNEAQ. CDR3 length: 15 residues. The CDR3 loop is CASSPFSYGDTEAFF.

This rearrangement joins TRBV28 to TRBJ2-3; TCRdb's D call of TRBD1 is untestable without DNA. The CDR3 contains 16 residues. Germline CDR1 is MDHEN and CDR2 is SYDVKM. The CDR3 loop is CASTPTGDTDTDTQYF. The full variable domain, completed using reference TRBV28 and TRBJ2-3, is DVKVTQSSRYLVKRTGEKVFLECVQDMDHENMFWYRQDPGLGLRLIYFSYDVKMKEKGDIPEGYSVSREKKERFSLILESASTNQTSMYLCASTPTGDTDTDTQYFGPGTRLTVL.

This rearrangement joins TRBV25-1 to TRBJ1-2. CDR3 length equals 14 residues. CDR1 is MGHDK and CDR2 is SYGVNS in the germline V gene. CDR3 protein: CASSPLQANYGYTF.

The chain carries TRBV9 and TRBJ1-1. Per the germline V gene, CDR1 is SGDLS and CDR2 is YYNGEE. This CDR3 region has 13 residues. CDR3 sequence: CASSALTGTEAFF.

This chain uses TRBV10-3 with TRBJ2-7; TCRdb calls TRBD1, which cannot be checked without DNA. The CDR3 has 15 amino acids. Germline lookup yields CDR1 ENHRY and CDR2 SYGVKD. CDR3 amino acids: CAISAGQGTAYEQYF.

CDR3 protein: CASSTRTSGSLNEQFF. The chain combines TRBV7-9 with TRBJ2-1; lacking DNA, the TRBD2 call made by TCRdb goes unchecked. The CDR3 is 16 amino acids. Looked up from germline, CDR1 is SEHNR and CDR2 is FQNEAQ (reference sequence).

The rearrangement links TRBV7-9 to TRBJ2-2; no DNA is available, so the TRBD1 call from TCRdb remains unchecked. CDR3 length: 15 residues. Germline assignment: CDR1 SEHNR and CDR2 FQNEAQ (reference sequence). CDR3 loop: CASSPGRLSTGELFF.

The rearrangement links TRBV28 to TRBJ1-4. The V gene's germline CDR1 is MDHEN and CDR2 SYDVKM. The length of the CDR3 is 11 residues. CDR3 loop: CASKEWEKLFF.

The CDR3 loop is CASSGRPPAGYEQFF. V and J are TRBV2 and TRBJ2-1; TCRdb's D call, TRBD2, is unchecked because there is no DNA. Germline lookup yields CDR1 SNHLY and CDR2 FYNNEI. The length of the CDR3 is 15 residues.

CDR3 loop: CASTSGGYWYEQYF. This rearrangement joins TRBV6-1 to TRBJ2-7; TCRdb picks TRBD2, but there is no DNA to check that call. The CDR3 extends over 14 amino acids. Germline V CDR1 and CDR2: MNHNS, SASEGT.

The rearrangement links TRBV7-9 to TRBJ1-1; TCRdb returns TRBD1, unconfirmable since there is no DNA. This CDR3 is built from 14 residues. CDR1 SEHNR and CDR2 FQNEAQ come from the germline V gene (reference sequence). CDR3 residues: CASSVTGGGTEAFF.

The gene calls are TRBV29-1 and TRBJ2-6. This CDR3 comprises 16 residues. CDR1 SQVTM and CDR2 ANQGSEA come from the germline V gene. Here the CDR3 reads CSAAHRTRSGANVLTF. The complete variable domain, with remaining parts taken from reference TRBV29-1 and TRBJ2-6, reads SAVISQKPSRDICQRGTSLTIQCQVDSQVTMMFWYRQQPGQSLTLIATANQGSEATYESGFVIDKFPISRPNLTFSTLTVSNMSPEDSSIYLCSAAHRTRSGANVLTFGAGSRLTVL.

This chain uses TRBV5-1 with TRBJ2-7; there is no DNA to check the TCRdb D call of TRBD1. Germline V lookup: CDR1 SGHRS, CDR2 YFSETQ. This CDR3 spans 14 amino acids. This CDR3 is CASSLATGSYEQYF.

The chain recombines TRBV18 with TRBJ2-5. Germline CDR1 reads KGHSH; CDR2 reads LQKENI. CDR3 length equals 14 residues. This chain's CDR3 is CASSPSGARETQYF.

The CDR3 sequence is CASSFYNEKLFF. The J gene is TRBJ1-4, the V gene TRBV7-2. The CDR3 is 12 amino acids. Germline CDR1 SGHTA, CDR2 FQGNSA.

This CDR3 is CSHERVNPGGGYTF. The V call is TRBV29-1, the J call TRBJ1-2; TCRdb's D gene call, TRBD1, goes unchecked for lack of DNA. CDR3 length: 14 amino acids. Germline CDR1 and CDR2: SQVTM and ANQGSEA.